This entry lists 12 T cell receptor beta chains sequenced from one sample in a study of a mutant IDH1 vaccine in newly diagnosed glioma. The time point here: week 5, during vaccination. Mutant IDH1 20-mer peptide, at 300 ug, made up each vaccine dose, with topical imiquimod. Clones were read by immunoSEQ multiplex PCR, and TCRdb kept only the in-frame ones, dropping some. The table records tens of thousands of clones, about 77% of them present only once. Their antigens remain unidentified. Here the sequenced sample was PBMCs, taken from a glioma patient whose treatment included an IDH1 peptide vaccine. The receptors here all came from a man in his fifties with glioma.

This chain connects TRBV6-5 to TRBJ2-1, with 9 nucleotides matching TRBD1. The CDR3 consists of 14 residues. V was clipped by 9 bases and J by 5 bases; unmatched bases: 8. CDR1 MNHEY and CDR2 SVGAGI come from the germline V gene. The DNA for the CDR3 is TGTGCCAGTTCGCCCGGGACAGGGAACAATGAGCAGTTCTTC. Amino acids: CASSPGTGNNEQFF.

This rearrangement joins TRBV5-5 to TRBJ1-1; perhaps TRBD1 as D (6 bases). Germline V lookup: CDR1 SGHKS, CDR2 YYEKEE (reference sequence). V was shortened by 0 bases and J by 1 base, with 7 bases between the two germline ends. The CDR3 is 14 residues long. The CDR3 DNA follows: TGTGCCAGCAGCTTGGACAGGGCGAACACTGAAGCTTTCTTT. This gives the protein CASSLDRANTEAFF.

This chain uses TRBV5-5 with TRBJ1-1, with 7 bases fitting TRBD1. This CDR3 spans 14 amino acids. Germline CDR1 SGHKS, CDR2 YYEKEE (reference sequence). V gave up 4 bases and J gave up 4 bases; unmatched junction bases: 7. CDR3 sequence reads: CASSLPTGRTEAFF. The CDR3 nucleotides read TGTGCCAGCAGCCTACCGACAGGGCGCACTGAAGCTTTCTTT.

The chain carries TRBV9 and TRBJ1-1; D remains ambiguous. The CDR3 is 14 residues long. Germline lookup yields CDR1 SGDLS and CDR2 YYNGEE. Trimming took 0 bases from V and 2 from J, leaving 8 bases between them. Here the CDR3 DNA reads TGTGCCAGCAGCGTAGAGGCTATTAACACTGAAGCTTTCTTT. Translation: CASSVEAINTEAFF.

This clone showed up just once. The rearrangement joins TRBV4-3 to TRBJ1-5; D is undetermined. V was shortened by 1 base and J by 4 bases, with 8 bases between the two germline ends. Germline CDR1 LGHNA, CDR2 YSLEER. The CDR3 runs to 14 residues. CDR3 DNA: TGCGCCAGCAGCCAAGGACCCTCTAATCAGCCCCAGCATTTT. This sequence encodes CASSQGPSNQPQHF.

The chain employs TRBV19 and TRBJ2-7; 8 positions agree with TRBD2. In germline, CDR1 is LNHDA, CDR2 SQIVND (reference sequence). This CDR3 region has 15 residues. With V trimmed by 5 bases and J by 2 bases, 8 bases remained unmatched. The CDR3 DNA follows: TGTGCCAGTAGTGGCCCGAAGCGGGGGACCTACGAGCAGTACTTC. Protein: CASSGPKRGTYEQYF.

The rearrangement uses TRBV4-1 and TRBJ2-7; D perhaps matches TRBD2 (5 bases). Germline-derived CDR1 and CDR2 are MGHRA and YSYEKL. CDR3 length equals 14 residues. V lost 6 bases to trimming and J lost 2 bases, with 14 bases between them. In nucleotides, the CDR3 is TGCGCCAGCAGTCCCCGGGCGGGCGCCTACGAGCAGTACTTC. This codes for CASSPRAGAYEQYF.

The chain carries TRBV27 and TRBJ1-4, with D maybe TRBD1 (5 bases). The CDR3 runs 14 residues. Trimming left V 5 bases short and J 8 bases short, with 15 bases between. The germline CDR1 and CDR2 sequences are MNHEY and SMNVEV (reference sequence). Here the CDR3 reads CASSPQGTREKLFF. In nucleotides, the CDR3 is TGTGCCAGCAGTCCGCAGGGTACGAGGGAAAAACTGTTTTTT.

The chain couples TRBV25-1 to TRBJ2-3, with 7 bases lining up with TRBD1. The CDR3 extends over 15 amino acids. J was trimmed by 3 bases and V by 7 bases; bases with no gene match: 10. Germline CDR1 MGHDK, CDR2 SYGVNS. The CDR3 is CASTDGARGTDTQYF. CDR3 sequence (DNA): TGTGCCAGCACCGACGGTGCCAGGGGGACAGATACGCAGTATTTT. Full variable domain (remainder filled in from reference TRBV25-1 and TRBJ2-3): EADIYQTPRYLVIGTGKKITLECSQTMGHDKMYWYQQDPGMELHLIHYSYGVNSTEKGDLSSESTVSRIRTEHFPLTLESARPSHTSQYLCASTDGARGTDTQYFGPGTRLTVL.

The chain couples TRBV10-3 to TRBJ1-2; 7 bases match TRBD1. Germline V gene lookup returns CDR1 ENHRY and CDR2 SYGVKD. V lost 7 bases to trimming and J lost 4 bases; unmatched junction nucleotides: 6. The CDR3 contains 13 residues. In nucleotides, the CDR3 is TGTGCCATCAATCAGGGGGAGTCCTATGGCTACACCTTC. Its protein product is CAINQGESYGYTF.

The rearrangement joins TRBV2 to TRBJ2-5; D is unresolved. Germline lookup yields CDR1 SNHLY and CDR2 FYNNEI. Deletions cut 6 bases from V and 5 bases from J, with 4 bases between. The CDR3 has 10 residues. CDR3 in amino acids: CASSRETQYF. In DNA form, the CDR3 reads TGTGCCAGCAGCCGGGAGACCCAGTACTTC.

This chain links TRBV2 with TRBJ2-1; D is unclear. The CDR3 contains 13 residues. Germline CDR1 is SNHLY and CDR2 is FYNNEI. Trimming took 6 bases from V and 3 from J, leaving 9 bases between them. DNA of the CDR3: TGTGCCAGCAGAAAAGGTAGCTACAATGAGCAGTTCTTC. Its translation: CASRKGSYNEQFF. Full variable domain (rest looked up from reference TRBV2 and TRBJ2-1): EPEVTQTPSHQVTQMGQEVILRCVPISNHLYFYWYRQILGQKVEFLVSFYNNEISEKSEIFDDQFSVERPDGSNFTLKIRSTKLEDSAMYFCASRKGSYNEQFFGPGTRLTVL.